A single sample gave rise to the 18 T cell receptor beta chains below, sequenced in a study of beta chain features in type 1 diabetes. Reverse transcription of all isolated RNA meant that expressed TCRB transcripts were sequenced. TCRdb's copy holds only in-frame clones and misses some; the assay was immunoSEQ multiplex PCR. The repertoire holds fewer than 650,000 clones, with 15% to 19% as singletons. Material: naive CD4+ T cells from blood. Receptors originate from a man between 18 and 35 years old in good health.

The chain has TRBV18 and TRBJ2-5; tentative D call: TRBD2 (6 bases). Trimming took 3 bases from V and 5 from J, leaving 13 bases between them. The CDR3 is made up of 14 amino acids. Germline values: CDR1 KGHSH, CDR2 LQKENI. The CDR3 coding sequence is TGTGCCAGCTCACCGGGAGGACTTGGGGAGACCCAGTACTTC. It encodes CASSPGGLGETQYF.

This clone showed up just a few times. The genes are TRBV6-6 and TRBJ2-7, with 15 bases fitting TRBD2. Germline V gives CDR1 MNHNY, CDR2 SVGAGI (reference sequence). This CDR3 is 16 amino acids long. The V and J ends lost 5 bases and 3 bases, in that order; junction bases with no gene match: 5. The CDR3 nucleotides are TGTGCCAGCAGTGGGGGACTAGCGGGAGGAGTCTACGAGCAGTACTTC. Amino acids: CASSGGLAGGVYEQYF.

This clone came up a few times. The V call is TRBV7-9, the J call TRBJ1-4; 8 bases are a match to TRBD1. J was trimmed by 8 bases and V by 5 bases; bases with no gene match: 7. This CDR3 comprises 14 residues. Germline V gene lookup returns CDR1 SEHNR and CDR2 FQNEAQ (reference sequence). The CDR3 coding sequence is TGTGCCAGCAGCCGGACAGGGAGCCTGGAAAAACTGTTTTTT. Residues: CASSRTGSLEKLFF.

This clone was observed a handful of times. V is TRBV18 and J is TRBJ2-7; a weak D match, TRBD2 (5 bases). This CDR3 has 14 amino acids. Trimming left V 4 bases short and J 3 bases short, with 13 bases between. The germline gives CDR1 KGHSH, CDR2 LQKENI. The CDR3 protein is CASSHTTGDYEQYF. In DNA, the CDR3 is TGTGCCAGCTCACACACGACCGGGGACTACGAGCAGTACTTC.

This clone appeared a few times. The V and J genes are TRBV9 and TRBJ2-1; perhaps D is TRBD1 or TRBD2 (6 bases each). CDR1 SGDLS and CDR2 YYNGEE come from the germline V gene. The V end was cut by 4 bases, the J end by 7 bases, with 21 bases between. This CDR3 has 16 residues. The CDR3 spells CASSKKGHQGGNEQFF. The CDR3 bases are TGTGCCAGCAGCAAAAAGGGACACCAAGGGGGGAATGAGCAGTTCTTC.

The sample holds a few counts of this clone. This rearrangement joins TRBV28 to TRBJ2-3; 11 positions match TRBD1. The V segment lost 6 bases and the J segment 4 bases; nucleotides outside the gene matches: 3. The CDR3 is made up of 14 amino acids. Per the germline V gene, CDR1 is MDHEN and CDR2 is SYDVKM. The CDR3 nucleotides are TGTGCCAGCAGCGGGACAGGGGGGTCAGATACGCAGTATTTT. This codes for CASSGTGGSDTQYF.

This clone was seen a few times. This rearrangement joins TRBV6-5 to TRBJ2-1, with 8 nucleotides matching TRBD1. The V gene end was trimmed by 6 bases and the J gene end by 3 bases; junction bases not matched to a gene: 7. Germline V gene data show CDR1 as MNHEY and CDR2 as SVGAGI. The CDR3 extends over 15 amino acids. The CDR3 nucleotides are TGTGCCAGCAGGCCAGTCGGGACAGGCTACAATGAGCAGTTCTTC. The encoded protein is CASRPVGTGYNEQFF.

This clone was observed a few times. CDR3 sequence: CASSFTGEGDTQYF. The CDR3 coding sequence is TGTGCCAGCAGCTTCACAGGGGAGGGAGATACGCAGTATTTT. The chain is built from TRBV5-4 and TRBJ2-3, with D tentatively TRBD1 or TRBD2 (7 bases each). This CDR3 has 14 amino acids. V was cut by 2 bases and J by 5 bases, with 12 bases left in between. Germline V gene sequence: CDR1 SGHNT, CDR2 YYREEE (reference sequence).

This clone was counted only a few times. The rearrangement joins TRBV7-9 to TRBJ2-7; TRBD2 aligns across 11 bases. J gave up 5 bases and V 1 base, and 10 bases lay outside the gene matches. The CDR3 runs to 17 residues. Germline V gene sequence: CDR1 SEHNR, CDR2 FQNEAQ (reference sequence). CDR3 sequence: CASSLGRLAGRTDEQYF. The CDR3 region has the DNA TGTGCCAGCAGCTTAGGAAGACTAGCGGGGAGGACAGACGAGCAGTACTTC.

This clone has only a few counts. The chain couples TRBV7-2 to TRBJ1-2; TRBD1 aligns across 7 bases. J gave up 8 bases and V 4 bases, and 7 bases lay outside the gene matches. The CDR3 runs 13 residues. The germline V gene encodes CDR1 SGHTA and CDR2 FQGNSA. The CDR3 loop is CASSSSTGEGYTF. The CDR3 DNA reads TGTGCCAGCAGCTCGTCAACAGGGGAAGGCTACACCTTC.

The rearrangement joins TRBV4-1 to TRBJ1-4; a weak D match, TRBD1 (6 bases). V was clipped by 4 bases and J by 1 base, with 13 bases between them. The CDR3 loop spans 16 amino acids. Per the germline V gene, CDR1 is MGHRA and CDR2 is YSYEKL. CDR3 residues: CASSLLPQGTNEKLFF. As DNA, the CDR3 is TGCGCCAGCAGCCTGCTTCCACAGGGAACTAATGAAAAACTGTTTTTT.

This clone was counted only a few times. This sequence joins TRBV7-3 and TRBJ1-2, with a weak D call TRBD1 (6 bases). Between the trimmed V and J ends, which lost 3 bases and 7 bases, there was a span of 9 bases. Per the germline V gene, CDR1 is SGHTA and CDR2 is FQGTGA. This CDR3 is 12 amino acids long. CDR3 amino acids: CASSLDSRGYTF. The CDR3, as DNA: TGTGCCAGCAGCTTGGACAGTCGTGGCTACACCTTC.

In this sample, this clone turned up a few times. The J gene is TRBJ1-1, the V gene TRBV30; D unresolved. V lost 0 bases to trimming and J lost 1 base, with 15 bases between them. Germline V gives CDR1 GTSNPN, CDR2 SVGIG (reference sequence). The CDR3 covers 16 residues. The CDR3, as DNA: TGTGCCTGGAGTGTATTCGTGGGGTTCGGGAACACTGAAGCTTTCTTT. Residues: CAWSVFVGFGNTEAFF.

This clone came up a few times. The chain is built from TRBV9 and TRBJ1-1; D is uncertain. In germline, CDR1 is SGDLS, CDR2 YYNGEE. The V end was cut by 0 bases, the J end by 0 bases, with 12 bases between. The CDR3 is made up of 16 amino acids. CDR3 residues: CASSVGRSTMNTEAFF. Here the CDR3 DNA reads TGTGCCAGCAGCGTAGGCCGAAGTACCATGAACACTGAAGCTTTCTTT.

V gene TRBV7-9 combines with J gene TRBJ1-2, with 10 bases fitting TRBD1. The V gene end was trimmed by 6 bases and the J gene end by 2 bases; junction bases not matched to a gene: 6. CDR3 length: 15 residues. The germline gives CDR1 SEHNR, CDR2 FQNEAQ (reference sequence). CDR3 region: CASSKTGGLNYGYTF. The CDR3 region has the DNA TGTGCCAGCAGTAAGACAGGGGGCCTAAACTATGGCTACACCTTC. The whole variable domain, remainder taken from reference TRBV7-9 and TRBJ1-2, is DTGVSQNPRHKITKRGQNVTFRCDPISEHNRLYWYRQTLGQGPEFLTYFQNEAQLEKSRLLSDRFSAERPKGSFSTLEIQRTEQGDSAMYLCASSKTGGLNYGYTFGSGTRLTVV.

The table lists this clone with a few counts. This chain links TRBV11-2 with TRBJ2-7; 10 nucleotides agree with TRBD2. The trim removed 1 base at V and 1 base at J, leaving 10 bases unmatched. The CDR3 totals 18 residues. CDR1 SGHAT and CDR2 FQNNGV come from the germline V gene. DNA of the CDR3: TGTGCCAGCAGCTTAGGGGATCGACTAGCGGGTTCTTCCTACGAGCAGTACTTC. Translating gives CASSLGDRLAGSSYEQYF.

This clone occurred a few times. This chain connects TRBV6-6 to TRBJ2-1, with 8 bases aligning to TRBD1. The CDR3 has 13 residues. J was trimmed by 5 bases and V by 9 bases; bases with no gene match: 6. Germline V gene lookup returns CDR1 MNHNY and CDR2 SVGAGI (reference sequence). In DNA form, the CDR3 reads TGTGCCAGTGCCGGGACAGGCAACAATGAGCAGTTCTTC. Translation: CASAGTGNNEQFF.

CDR3 in DNA: TGCACCAGCAGCCAAGTGAAGCGGGTAGCCTACGAGCAGTACTTC. This sequence encodes CTSSQVKRVAYEQYF. This chain links TRBV1 with TRBJ2-7; the listed D gene, TRBD2, was not tested against the DNA. TRBV1 is a documented pseudogene. The CDR3 is made up of 15 amino acids.